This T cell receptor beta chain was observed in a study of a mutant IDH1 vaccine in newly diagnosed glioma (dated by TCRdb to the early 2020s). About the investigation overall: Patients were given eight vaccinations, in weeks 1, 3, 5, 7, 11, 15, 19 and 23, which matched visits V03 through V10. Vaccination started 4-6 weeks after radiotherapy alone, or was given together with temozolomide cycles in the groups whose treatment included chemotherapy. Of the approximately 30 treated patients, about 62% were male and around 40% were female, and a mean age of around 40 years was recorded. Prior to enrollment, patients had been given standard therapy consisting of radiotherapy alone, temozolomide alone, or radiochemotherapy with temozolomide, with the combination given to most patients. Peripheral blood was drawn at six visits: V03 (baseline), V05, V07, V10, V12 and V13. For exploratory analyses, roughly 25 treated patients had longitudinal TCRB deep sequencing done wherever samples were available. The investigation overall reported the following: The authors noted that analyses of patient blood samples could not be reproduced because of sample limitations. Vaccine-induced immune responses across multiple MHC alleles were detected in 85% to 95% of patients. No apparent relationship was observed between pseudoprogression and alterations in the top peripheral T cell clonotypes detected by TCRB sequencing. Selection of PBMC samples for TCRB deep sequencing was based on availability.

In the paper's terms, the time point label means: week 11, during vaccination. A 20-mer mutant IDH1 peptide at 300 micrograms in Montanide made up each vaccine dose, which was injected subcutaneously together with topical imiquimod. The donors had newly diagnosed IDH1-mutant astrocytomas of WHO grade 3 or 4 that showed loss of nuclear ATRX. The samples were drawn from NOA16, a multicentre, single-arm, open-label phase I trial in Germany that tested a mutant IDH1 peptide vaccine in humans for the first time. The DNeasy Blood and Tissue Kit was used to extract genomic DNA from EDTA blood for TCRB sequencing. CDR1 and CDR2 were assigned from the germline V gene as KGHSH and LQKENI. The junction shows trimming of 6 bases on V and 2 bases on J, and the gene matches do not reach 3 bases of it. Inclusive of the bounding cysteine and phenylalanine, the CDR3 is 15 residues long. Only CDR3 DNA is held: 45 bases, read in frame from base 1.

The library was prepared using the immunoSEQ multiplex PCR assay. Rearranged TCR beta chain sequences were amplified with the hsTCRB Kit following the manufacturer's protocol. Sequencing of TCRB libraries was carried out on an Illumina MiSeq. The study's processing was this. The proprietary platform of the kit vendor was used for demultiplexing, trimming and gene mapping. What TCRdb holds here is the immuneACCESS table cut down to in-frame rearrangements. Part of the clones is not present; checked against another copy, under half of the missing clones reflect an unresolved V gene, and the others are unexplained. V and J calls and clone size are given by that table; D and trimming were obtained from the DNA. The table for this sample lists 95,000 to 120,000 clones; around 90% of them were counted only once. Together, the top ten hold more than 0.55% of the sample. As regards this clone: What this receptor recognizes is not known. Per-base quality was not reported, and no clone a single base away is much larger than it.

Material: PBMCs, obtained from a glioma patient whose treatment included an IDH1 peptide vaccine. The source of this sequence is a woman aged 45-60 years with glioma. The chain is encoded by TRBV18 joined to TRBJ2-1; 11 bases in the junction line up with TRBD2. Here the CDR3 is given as CASSPSGRTYNEQFF. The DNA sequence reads TGTGCCAGCTCTCCTAGCGGGAGGACCTACAATGAGCAGTTCTTC.